Listed here are 31 T cell receptor beta chains from one sample, sequenced in a study of cytomegalovirus exposure and HLA in healthy donors. A multiplex PCR was run with 60 Vbeta primers and 13 Jbeta primers. Produced via immunoSEQ multiplex PCR; TCRdb's table is partial and in-frame only. The sample totals 110,000 to 150,000 clones. Input material: PBMCs. These receptors originate from a man in his forties in good health and CMV-seronegative.

This chain connects TRBV2 to TRBJ2-2, with a possible D match to TRBD1 (6 bases). V lost 4 bases, J lost 1 base, and 10 bases lay in between. The CDR3 contains 15 residues. Germline V gene sequence: CDR1 SNHLY, CDR2 FYNNEI. The DNA of the CDR3 is TGTGCCAGCAGTGTTGACAGGCTGAACACCGGGGAGCTGTTTTTT. Amino acids: CASSVDRLNTGELFF.

The chain is built from TRBV6-4 and TRBJ1-6; 9 bases align to TRBD1. J gave up 8 bases and V 5 bases, and 4 bases lay outside the gene matches. Germline V lookup: CDR1 MRHNA, CDR2 SNTAGT. The CDR3 runs to 14 residues. The CDR3 DNA is TGTGCCAGCAGTCGGGACAGGGAGTATTCACCCCTCCACTTT. As protein: CASSRDREYSPLHF.

This chain joins TRBV5-1 and TRBJ1-2, with 9 bases that match TRBD1. Unmatched junction bases numbered 8, after V lost 4 bases and J lost 7 bases. This CDR3 has 14 amino acids. Germline V gene sequence: CDR1 SGHRS, CDR2 YFSETQ. CDR3 DNA: TGCGCCAGCAGCCCGGGACAGGGATTGGTTGGCTACACCTTC. Translating gives CASSPGQGLVGYTF.

This chain connects TRBV7-3 to TRBJ2-2; perhaps TRBD2 as D (5 bases). Germline CDR1 reads SGHTA; CDR2 reads FQGTGA. The CDR3 length is 13 residues. V lost 5 bases, J lost 4 bases, and 8 bases lay in between. CDR3 coding DNA: TGTGCCAGCAGCCTAGCAAGCACCGGGGAGCTGTTTTTT. The encoded protein is CASSLASTGELFF.

V usage is TRBV2 and J usage is TRBJ1-3, with TRBD1 as a possible D gene (5 bases). Germline CDR1 is SNHLY and CDR2 is FYNNEI. With 6 bases removed from V and 1 base from J, the gap between germline ends came to 7 bases. This CDR3 is 13 amino acids long. CDR3 in amino acids: CASRDTSGNTIYF. The CDR3 region has the DNA TGTGCCAGCAGGGACACTTCTGGAAACACCATATATTTT.

The rearrangement joins TRBV5-4 to TRBJ2-5; perhaps TRBD1 as D (5 bases). The CDR3 is made up of 15 amino acids. Germline assignment: CDR1 SGHNT and CDR2 YYREEE (reference sequence). Trimming took off 7 bases at V and 4 bases at J, with 20 bases between the two ends. The CDR3, as DNA: TGTGCCAGCCAAGATACCGGCAGTCAGGGAGAGACCCAGTACTTC. This gives the protein CASQDTGSQGETQYF. The full variable domain, rest sourced from reference TRBV5-4 and TRBJ2-5, is ETGVTQSPTHLIKTRGQQVTLRCSSQSGHNTVSWYQQALGQGPQFIFQYYREEENGRGNFPPRFSGLQFPNYSSELNVNALELDDSALYLCASQDTGSQGETQYFGPGTRLLVL.

The chain carries TRBV27 and TRBJ2-7; unclear D gene. CDR1 is MNHEY, CDR2 SMNVEV, per germline (reference sequence). V was trimmed by 1 base and J by 0 bases, leaving 10 bases between them. The length of the CDR3 is 15 residues. The CDR3 protein is CASSLFYSSSYEQYF. In DNA form, the CDR3 reads TGTGCCAGCAGTTTATTCTACAGCAGCTCCTACGAGCAGTACTTC.

The chain combines TRBV5-4 with TRBJ1-1; 8 bases line up with TRBD1. Trimming removed 4 bases from V and 5 bases from J; junction bases left unmatched: 7. The germline V gene encodes CDR1 SGHNT and CDR2 YYREEE (reference sequence). The CDR3 consists of 14 residues. In DNA form, the CDR3 reads TGTGCCAGCAGCCGGACAGGGAGGGGGACTGAAGCTTTCTTT. Encoded protein: CASSRTGRGTEAFF. The full variable domain, rest sourced from reference TRBV5-4 and TRBJ1-1, is ETGVTQSPTHLIKTRGQQVTLRCSSQSGHNTVSWYQQALGQGPQFIFQYYREEENGRGNFPPRFSGLQFPNYSSELNVNALELDDSALYLCASSRTGRGTEAFFGQGTRLTVV.

This chain joins TRBV10-3 and TRBJ2-3, with a weak D call TRBD1 (6 bases). The CDR3 loop spans 13 amino acids. V lost 8 bases to trimming and J lost 4 bases, with 13 bases between them. Germline-derived CDR1 and CDR2 are ENHRY and SYGVKD. CDR3 sequence (DNA): TGTGCCATCGGGACACAGAGGGCAGATACGCAGTATTTT. Its protein product is CAIGTQRADTQYF.

The chain is built from TRBV7-9 and TRBJ1-1; 9 positions match TRBD1. V dropped 5 bases and J dropped 1; count of bases not matched to a gene: 5. The V gene's germline CDR1 is SEHNR and CDR2 FQNEAQ (reference sequence). The CDR3 consists of 15 residues. The CDR3 nucleotides read TGTGCCAGCAGCCCCCCGGACAGGGGGAACACTGAAGCTTTCTTT. This codes for CASSPPDRGNTEAFF.

V and J are TRBV11-3 and TRBJ2-5, with D possibly TRBD2 on 6 matching bases. Trimming took 0 bases from V and 4 from J, leaving 9 bases between them. The CDR3 loop spans 14 amino acids. Germline values: CDR1 SGHNT, CDR2 YENEEA. The DNA for the CDR3 is TGTGCCAGCAGCTTAGACGGGAGTGGAGAGACCCAGTACTTC. Its translation is CASSLDGSGETQYF.

This chain joins TRBV5-4 and TRBJ2-3, with 10 bases matching TRBD2. There are 15 residues in the CDR3. V was pared by 2 bases and J by 4 bases, with 4 bases of the junction left unmatched. Germline V gene sequence: CDR1 SGHNT, CDR2 YYREEE (reference sequence). The CDR3 DNA sequence: TGTGCCAGCAGCTTAGCTAGCGGGGGAGCAGATACGCAGTATTTT. This gives the protein CASSLASGGADTQYF.

The chain combines TRBV7-3 with TRBJ1-1; D is perhaps TRBD1 (6 bases). CDR3 length: 14 amino acids. The V gene's germline CDR1 is SGHTA and CDR2 FQGTGA. Trimming removed 2 bases at V and 1 base at J, with 8 bases between. The CDR3 DNA reads TGTGCCAGCAGCTTAGGGGGCGGGAACACTGAAGCTTTCTTT. It is translated as CASSLGGGNTEAFF.

The chain uses TRBV29-1 and TRBJ2-2; 7 positions match TRBD2. This CDR3 is built from 15 residues. Trimming removed 7 bases from V and 1 base from J; junction bases left unmatched: 9. The V gene's germline CDR1 is SQVTM and CDR2 ANQGSEA. CDR3 loop: CSARLAGGNTGELFF. The CDR3 nucleotides read TGCAGCGCCCGACTAGCCGGCGGGAACACCGGGGAGCTGTTTTTT.

This chain links TRBV5-1 with TRBJ1-4; TRBD1 might be the D (5 bases). Germline assignment: CDR1 SGHRS and CDR2 YFSETQ. Trimming pared 0 bases from V and 3 bases from J, leaving 12 bases between. The CDR3 totals 16 residues. The CDR3 spells CASSLDPTGPNEKLFF. CDR3 nucleotides: TGCGCCAGCAGCTTGGACCCCACAGGTCCTAATGAAAAACTGTTTTTT.

The chain links TRBV5-6 to TRBJ2-5; 11 bases align to TRBD2. Germline V CDR1 and CDR2: SGHDT, YYEEEE. Germline trimming cut 0 bases from V and 2 bases from J; bases unmatched to any gene: 12. This CDR3 spans 19 amino acids. The CDR3 protein is CASSLVAGGPFGVQETQYF. The CDR3 DNA reads TGTGCCAGCAGCTTGGTAGCGGGGGGGCCGTTTGGAGTTCAAGAGACCCAGTACTTC.

This CDR3 is CASSQDSVAPREQYF. The CDR3 DNA is TGTGCCAGCAGCCAAGATAGTGTCGCCCCCCGGGAGCAGTACTTC. The V gene is TRBV14, the J gene TRBJ2-7, with no clear D. The germline V and J ends were trimmed by 0 bases and 7 bases, with 16 bases remaining between them. The germline CDR1 and CDR2 sequences are SGHDN and FVKESK. The CDR3 is made up of 15 amino acids.

The chain uses TRBV4-2 and TRBJ2-7; 7 bases map to TRBD1. V lost 3 bases and J lost 4; bases outside the gene matches: 6. CDR1 is LGHNA, CDR2 YNFKEQ, per germline. CDR3 length: 14 residues. CDR3 in amino acids: CASSQGRGQYEQYF. CDR3 in DNA: TGTGCCAGCAGCCAGGGTAGGGGGCAGTACGAGCAGTACTTC.

The V call is TRBV7-3, the J call TRBJ1-2, with D possibly matching TRBD1 (5 bases). CDR1 SGHTA and CDR2 FQGTGA come from the germline V gene. Trimming pared 0 bases from V and 4 bases from J, leaving 15 bases between. This CDR3 has 16 amino acids. CDR3 nucleotide sequence: TGTGCCAGCAGCTTAACGTCTGGGGCGTCTAGCTATGGCTACACCTTC. Translating it yields CASSLTSGASSYGYTF.

V usage is TRBV7-2 and J usage is TRBJ1-2; perhaps TRBD1 as D (5 bases). The CDR3 sequence is 12 residues long. Per germline, CDR1 SGHTA and CDR2 FQGNSA. The V and J ends lost 3 bases and 13 bases respectively, with 15 bases between them. CDR3 amino acids: CASSFGRVIGTF. The CDR3 region has the DNA TGTGCCAGCAGCTTCGGCAGGGTTATCGGCACCTTC.

J is TRBJ2-3 and V is TRBV7-2; a possible D gene is TRBD1 (6 bases). The CDR3 is 15 residues long. V was trimmed by 4 bases and J by 12 bases, leaving 23 bases between them. The germline gives CDR1 SGHTA, CDR2 FQGNSA. CDR3 residues: CASSSPTGRGWLQYF. CDR3 in DNA: TGTGCCAGCAGCTCGCCGACCGGTAGGGGGTGGCTTCAGTATTTT.

V and J are TRBV2 and TRBJ2-3; 14 nucleotides line up with TRBD2. The junction had 0 bases not matched to a gene; V was cut back by 3 bases and J by 4 bases. Germline CDR1 is SNHLY and CDR2 is FYNNEI. The CDR3 extends over 15 amino acids. Here the CDR3 reads CASSETSGGADTQYF. Here the CDR3 DNA reads TGTGCCAGCAGTGAGACTAGCGGGGGGGCAGATACGCAGTATTTT.

V gene TRBV4-3 combines with J gene TRBJ2-1, with a possible D match to TRBD2 (6 bases). Trimming took off 3 bases at V and 12 bases at J, with 18 bases between the two ends. This CDR3 has 14 amino acids. Per germline, CDR1 LGHNA and CDR2 YSLEER. The chain's CDR3 is CASSQARGGTSQFF. The DNA of the CDR3 is TGCGCCAGCAGCCAGGCCCGAGGTGGGACTTCGCAGTTCTTC.

The chain carries TRBV19 and TRBJ1-4, with TRBD1 matching over 9 bases. The V and J ends lost 6 bases and 5 bases, in that order; junction bases with no gene match: 7. The CDR3 loop spans 15 amino acids. From germline, CDR1 is LNHDA and CDR2 SQIVND (reference sequence). This CDR3 is CASRITGTGNEKLFF. Written as DNA, the CDR3 is TGTGCCAGTAGGATTACCGGGACAGGGAATGAAAAACTGTTTTTT.

The chain is built from TRBV29-1 and TRBJ1-1; weak D call: TRBD1 (6 bases). The V and J ends lost 0 bases and 8 bases respectively, with 16 bases between them. CDR1 and CDR2 (germline): SQVTM, ANQGSEA. The CDR3 has 14 amino acids. CDR3 protein: CSVEDRRWGQEAFF. CDR3 in DNA: TGCAGCGTTGAAGATCGGCGCTGGGGGCAGGAAGCTTTCTTT.

The gene calls are TRBV6-5 and TRBJ2-5, with TRBD1 identical over 9 bases. The DNA end favors TRBJ2-7, so the J call may be wrong. Germline values: CDR1 MNHEY, CDR2 SVGAGI. The CDR3 length is 13 residues. Written as DNA, the CDR3 is TGTGCCAGCAGCCGGGACAGGGCCAACGAGCAGTACTTC. Protein: CASSRDRANEQYF.

The rearrangement links TRBV5-4 to TRBJ2-5; D may be TRBD1 (5 bases). The germline V gene encodes CDR1 SGHNT and CDR2 YYREEE (reference sequence). V was clipped by 3 bases and J by 9 bases, with 18 bases between them. CDR3 length: 14 residues. The DNA of the CDR3 is TGTGCCAGCAGCTCTTCGACAGCATACAGGTCCCAGTACTTC. Translated, it gives CASSSSTAYRSQYF.

The rearrangement joins TRBV7-2 to TRBJ1-2, with a weak D call TRBD1 (6 bases). The V end lost 8 bases, the J end lost 4 bases, and 11 bases lay between the germline ends. This CDR3 comprises 12 residues. CDR1 and CDR2 (germline): SGHTA, FQGNSA. The CDR3 nucleotides are TGTGCCAGCGGGGGCACCTTCTATGGCTACACCTTC. It codes for CASGGTFYGYTF. Supplemented by reference TRBV7-2 and TRBJ1-2, the full variable domain reads GAGVSQSPSNKVTEKGKDVELRCDPISGHTALYWYRQSLGQGLEFLIYFQGNSAPDKSGLPSDRFSAERTGGSVSTLTIQRTQQEDSAVYLCASGGTFYGYTFGSGTRLTVV.

This chain connects TRBV27 to TRBJ2-1; D ambiguous. CDR3 length: 12 amino acids. The V and J ends lost 6 bases and 6 bases respectively, with 9 bases between them. Germline CDR1 reads MNHEY; CDR2 reads SMNVEV (reference sequence). In DNA, the CDR3 is TGTGCCAGCAGCTCACTCCCCAATGAGCAGTTCTTC. It translates to CASSSLPNEQFF.

This sequence joins TRBV29-1 and TRBJ2-3; D unresolved. The CDR3 spans 13 residues. The V end was cut by 4 bases, the J end by 2 bases, with 10 bases between. CDR1 and CDR2 (germline): SQVTM, ANQGSEA. The CDR3 DNA follows: TGCAGCGTTGTTGGCGGTTCCACAGATACGCAGTATTTT. As protein: CSVVGGSTDTQYF.

The chain employs TRBV7-6 and TRBJ1-3; D uncertain. V lost 6 bases and J 0 bases, leaving 12 bases between the germline ends. The CDR3 runs 15 residues. The germline CDR1 and CDR2 sequences are SGHVS and FNYEAQ. The CDR3 sequence is CASSSPWSSGNTIYF. CDR3 nucleotides: TGTGCCAGCAGTTCGCCCTGGAGCTCTGGAAACACCATATATTTT.